Presented here are 27 T cell receptor beta chains from one specimen sequenced in a study of CXCR3-negative and CXCR3-positive naive CD8 T cells. Preparation of TRB cDNA libraries relied on 5' RACE carrying UMI labels. TCRdb reprocessed the 5' RACE reads, keeping one entry per CDR3 protein, no DNA. This listing includes approximately 83,000 distinct CDR3 sequences. Sequencing used naive CXCR3- CD8+ T cells from blood. Regarding subset: CD45RO-CCR7+CD27+CD95- naive CD8+ T cells lacking CXCR3 (TNR3-). These receptor sequences come from a human donor in good health. Some clones in this sample may be carry-over from other donors' samples.

The chain is built from TRBV29-1 and TRBJ2-2; TCRdb's D gene call, TRBD2, goes unchecked for lack of DNA. Germline CDR1 reads SQVTM; CDR2 reads ANQGSEA. This CDR3 has 12 amino acids. CDR3 residues: CSVEGGRRELFF.

The V and J genes are TRBV15 and TRBJ2-5. The germline V gene has CDR1 LNHNV and CDR2 YYDKDF (reference sequence). The CDR3 is made up of 13 amino acids. This CDR3 reads CATGEGYQETQYF.

The rearrangement uses TRBV12-3 or TRBV12-4 and TRBJ2-7; TCRdb names TRBD2, which stays unverified in the absence of DNA. The CDR3 is made up of 15 amino acids. CDR3 region: CASRSGLAGSYEQYF.

This chain connects TRBV12-3 or TRBV12-4 to TRBJ2-5; the TCRdb D gene call, TRBD1, has no DNA to confirm it. CDR3 size: 16 residues. The CDR3 loop reads CASSFGAAGKQETQYF.

CDR3 loop: CASTSNVGLLKNIQYF. The chain carries TRBV6-8 and TRBJ2-4; no DNA is available, so the TRBD2 call from TCRdb remains unchecked. Germline CDR1 MNHGY, CDR2 SAAAGT. This CDR3 is built from 16 residues.

V gene TRBV12-3 or TRBV12-4 combines with J gene TRBJ2-1; there is no DNA to check the TCRdb D call of TRBD1. This CDR3 region has 13 residues. The CDR3 loop is CASSPGQLNEQFF.

The rearrangement links TRBV7-2 to TRBJ2-7; TCRdb designates TRBD1, a call that cannot be tested without DNA. The CDR3 spans 15 residues. Germline V gene sequence: CDR1 SGHTA, CDR2 FQGNSA. CDR3 sequence: CASSSWGGESYEQYF.

The rearrangement links TRBV4-1 to TRBJ2-1; TCRdb outputs TRBD2, but without DNA this stays unchecked. The CDR3 is made up of 16 amino acids. Germline lookup yields CDR1 MGHRA and CDR2 YSYEKL. CDR3 amino acids: CASSQVGGGAYNEQFF.

The chain recombines TRBV12-3 or TRBV12-4 with TRBJ2-7; the TCRdb D gene call, TRBD1, has no DNA to confirm it. This CDR3 has 13 amino acids. The CDR3 protein is CASSLYPPYEQYF.

The V gene is TRBV7-7, the J gene TRBJ2-1; TCRdb indicates TRBD1, and absent DNA this call remains unverified. Germline V lookup: CDR1 SSHAT, CDR2 FNYEAQ (reference sequence). CDR3 size: 14 residues. Here the CDR3 reads CASSLTGNYNEQFF.

The chain is built from TRBV6-1 and TRBJ2-5; TCRdb's D call, TRBD1, is unchecked because there is no DNA. Germline V lookup: CDR1 MNHNS, CDR2 SASEGT. The CDR3 sequence is 14 residues long. Here the CDR3 reads CASSVWQGQETQYF.

The chain employs TRBV6-2 or TRBV6-3 and TRBJ2-2; the TRBD1 assignment by TCRdb is unverifiable without DNA. This CDR3 has 17 amino acids. CDR1 and CDR2 from the germline V gene are MNHEY and SVGEGT. The CDR3 loop reads CASSSRTAKTNTGELFF.

The J gene is TRBJ2-2, the V gene TRBV6-6. Germline CDR1 reads MNHNY; CDR2 reads SVGAGI (reference sequence). The CDR3 is made up of 14 amino acids. The CDR3 spells CASSYSKGTGELFF.

The chain combines TRBV29-1 with TRBJ2-7. CDR1 is SQVTM, CDR2 ANQGSEA, per germline. There are 12 residues in the CDR3. The CDR3 loop reads CSVGGAPYEQYF.

This CDR3 reads CASSHSVGDYEQYF. V is TRBV7-3 and J is TRBJ2-7; the D call of TRBD1 rests on TCRdb alone, since no DNA is present to check it. The length of the CDR3 is 14 residues. Germline CDR1 SGHTA, CDR2 FQGTGA.

J is TRBJ1-4 and V is TRBV15. This CDR3 contains 14 residues. The germline gives CDR1 LNHNV, CDR2 YYDKDF (reference sequence). The CDR3 region is CATSRSGSGEKLFF.

The chain couples TRBV19 to TRBJ2-1; TCRdb gives TRBD2 as the D gene, but with no DNA this cannot be confirmed. Germline V gene lookup returns CDR1 LNHDA and CDR2 SQIVND (reference sequence). The CDR3 extends over 16 amino acids. CDR3 protein: CASRPGLAGRYNEQFF.

The V and J genes are TRBV29-1 and TRBJ2-5; TCRdb outputs TRBD1, but without DNA this stays unchecked. The germline gives CDR1 SQVTM, CDR2 ANQGSEA. The CDR3 extends over 14 amino acids. CDR3 protein: CSVAANRGPETQYF.

The V and J genes are TRBV27 and TRBJ2-6; TCRdb designates TRBD2, a call that cannot be tested without DNA. The CDR3 extends over 16 amino acids. Germline CDR1 is MNHEY and CDR2 is SMNVEV (reference sequence). The CDR3: CASYGTGSSGANVLTF.

V and J are TRBV12-3 or TRBV12-4 and TRBJ2-1. The length of the CDR3 is 12 residues. This chain's CDR3 is CASSMSYNEQFF.

This chain joins TRBV18 and TRBJ2-6; checking the TCRdb D call of TRBD1 is not possible without DNA. Per the germline V gene, CDR1 is KGHSH and CDR2 is LQKENI. The CDR3 loop spans 19 amino acids. CDR3 in amino acids: CASSLDRGTYISGANVLTF.

The chain carries TRBV29-1 and TRBJ2-1; TCRdb gives TRBD1 as the D gene, but with no DNA this cannot be confirmed. From germline, CDR1 is SQVTM and CDR2 ANQGSEA. The CDR3 sequence is 14 residues long. The CDR3 protein is CSVELRTGYNEQFF.

The V call is TRBV9, the J call TRBJ1-1; the D gene TCRdb calls, TRBD1, cannot be checked with no DNA. The CDR3 extends over 16 amino acids. Germline V gene lookup returns CDR1 SGDLS and CDR2 YYNGEE. The CDR3 spells CASSGGTQHMNTEAFF. The entire variable domain, with the rest obtained from reference TRBV9 and TRBJ1-1, is as follows: DSGVTQTPKHLITATGQRVTLRCSPRSGDLSVYWYQQSLDQGLQFLIQYYNGEERAKGNILERFSAQQFPDLHSELNLSSLELGDSALYFCASSGGTQHMNTEAFFGQGTRLTVV.

This chain links TRBV7-9 with TRBJ2-7; TCRdb's D gene call, TRBD2, goes unchecked for lack of DNA. CDR3 size: 14 residues. Germline V lookup: CDR1 SEHNR, CDR2 FQNEAQ (reference sequence). The chain's CDR3 is CASSLARSSGEQYF.

This chain uses TRBV28 with TRBJ2-7; TCRdb lists TRBD2, though no DNA is available to test this call. Germline-derived CDR1 and CDR2 are MDHEN and SYDVKM. The CDR3 length is 17 residues. The CDR3 is CASSFTIAGVDMDEQYF.

The gene calls are TRBV29-1 and TRBJ2-6; TCRdb returns TRBD1, unconfirmable since there is no DNA. The germline V gene has CDR1 SQVTM and CDR2 ANQGSEA. This CDR3 is 13 amino acids long. The CDR3 reads CSALDRGGDVLTF.

This clonotype counts as medium-sized by frequency. The rearrangement joins TRBV11-1 to TRBJ2-1; TCRdb gives TRBD2 as the D gene, but with no DNA this cannot be confirmed. Germline-derived CDR1 and CDR2 are SGHAT and FQDESV (reference sequence). The CDR3 extends over 16 amino acids. The CDR3 loop reads CASSLGGLGSYNEQFF.